This TCR beta chain was captured by sequencing in a study of T cells in Graves' hyperthyroidism and ophthalmopathy. Newly diagnosed hyperthyroidism patients aged 18 to 65 years had disease lasting under 2 months. The CDR3 extends over 15 amino acids. V dropped 6 bases and J dropped 1; count of bases not matched to a gene: 9. CDR1 is MNHNY and CDR2 is SVGAGI in the germline V gene (reference sequence). This clonotype has at least ten counts. The CDR3 regions of TCR beta were amplified from RNA transcripts. The TCR CDR3 was amplified in a first-round RT-PCR using the HTBI primer set. TCRdb re-called the multiplex PCR reads through MiXCR, storing one row per CDR3 protein. The sample has a few hundred thousand distinct CDR3 sequences, 40% to 55% seen once.

J is TRBJ2-7 and V is TRBV6-6; 7 bases map to TRBD1. The source of this sequence is a woman aged 18-29 years with Graves' hyperthyroidism. Sequencing was performed on peripheral blood or thyroid tissue (not recorded which). CDR3 sequence (DNA): TGTGCCAGCAGCTCGATCGACAGGGTTTCCTACGAGCAGTACTTC. Translation: CASSSIDRVSYEQYF.